This T cell receptor beta chain is drawn from a study of blood T cell repertoires in COVID-19. Study background: T cells, B-cell-depleted T cells, or PBMCs provided the cDNA or gDNA that served as material.

This CDR3 spans 8 amino acids. CDR1 is MNHEY and CDR2 is SMNVEV in the germline V gene (reference sequence). V shed 10 bases and J shed 5 bases, with 3 bases lying between them. Using immunoSEQ multiplex PCR, the repertoire was profiled, and TCRdb retains in-frame clones only, with some absent. The table includes roughly 220,000 clones, approximately 80% detected once. Clinical histories supplied by participants themselves formed the basis of cohort assignment. This clone is a singleton in its sample. Source material: PBMCs or T cells enriched from blood (not recorded which). The source is a man between 35 and 55 years old who had recovered from COVID-19. This sequence joins TRBV27 and TRBJ2-7; the D is unclear. The CDR3 is CAIDEQYF. The CDR3 nucleotides are TGTGCCATCGACGAGCAGTACTTC.